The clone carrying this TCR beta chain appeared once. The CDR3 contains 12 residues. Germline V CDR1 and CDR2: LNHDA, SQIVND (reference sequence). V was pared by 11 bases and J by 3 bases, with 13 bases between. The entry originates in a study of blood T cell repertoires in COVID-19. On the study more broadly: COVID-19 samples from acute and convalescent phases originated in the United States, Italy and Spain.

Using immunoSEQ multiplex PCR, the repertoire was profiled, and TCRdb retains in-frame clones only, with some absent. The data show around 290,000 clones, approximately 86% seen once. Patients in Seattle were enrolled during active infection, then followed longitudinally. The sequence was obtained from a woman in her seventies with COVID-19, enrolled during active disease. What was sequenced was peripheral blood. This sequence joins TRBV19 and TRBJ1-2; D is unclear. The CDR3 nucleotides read TGTGCCCCGTCCGAGGATGACTATGGCTACACCTTC. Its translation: CAPSEDDYGYTF.